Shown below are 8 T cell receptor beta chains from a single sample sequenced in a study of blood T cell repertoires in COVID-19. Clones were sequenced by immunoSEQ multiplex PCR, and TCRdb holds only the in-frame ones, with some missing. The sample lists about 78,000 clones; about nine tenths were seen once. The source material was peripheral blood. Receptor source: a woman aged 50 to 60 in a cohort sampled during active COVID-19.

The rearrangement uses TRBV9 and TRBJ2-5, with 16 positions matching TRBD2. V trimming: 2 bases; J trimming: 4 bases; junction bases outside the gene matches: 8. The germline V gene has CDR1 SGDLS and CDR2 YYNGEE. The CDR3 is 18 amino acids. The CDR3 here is CASSVGTSGRARVETQYF. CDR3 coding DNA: TGTGCCAGCAGCGTTGGGACTAGCGGGAGGGCCAGGGTAGAGACCCAGTACTTC.

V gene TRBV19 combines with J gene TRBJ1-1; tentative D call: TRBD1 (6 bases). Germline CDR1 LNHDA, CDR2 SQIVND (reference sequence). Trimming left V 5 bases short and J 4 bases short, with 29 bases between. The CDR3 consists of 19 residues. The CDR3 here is CASSDLGRSAGDRGTEAFF. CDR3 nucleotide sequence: TGTGCCAGTAGTGATCTAGGAAGGTCGGCAGGGGATCGCGGCACTGAAGCTTTCTTT.

The chain's CDR3 is CAWGGVPHGNTIYF. DNA of the CDR3: TGTGCCTGGGGGGGGGTTCCGCATGGAAACACCATATATTTT. V and J are TRBV30 and TRBJ1-3; TRBD1 is a possible D gene (5 bases). The CDR3 covers 14 residues. CDR1 GTSNPN and CDR2 SVGIG come from the germline V gene (reference sequence). The ends were cut back, 5 bases at V and 3 bases at J, with 14 bases in the middle.

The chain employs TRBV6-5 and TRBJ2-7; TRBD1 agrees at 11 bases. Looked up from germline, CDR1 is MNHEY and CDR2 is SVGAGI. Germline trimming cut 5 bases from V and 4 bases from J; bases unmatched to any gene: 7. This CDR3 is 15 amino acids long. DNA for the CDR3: TGTGCCAGCAGTCACGGGACAGGGGGTAGTTACGAGCAGTACTTC. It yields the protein CASSHGTGGSYEQYF.

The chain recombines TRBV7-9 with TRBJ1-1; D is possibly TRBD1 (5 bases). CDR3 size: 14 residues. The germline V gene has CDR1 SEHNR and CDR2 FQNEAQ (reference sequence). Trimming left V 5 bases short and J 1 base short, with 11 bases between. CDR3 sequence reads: CASSLSGGNTEAFF. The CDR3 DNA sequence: TGTGCCAGCAGCCTTTCGGGGGGGAACACTGAAGCTTTCTTT. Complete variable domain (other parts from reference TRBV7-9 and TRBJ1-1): DTGVSQNPRHKITKRGQNVTFRCDPISEHNRLYWYRQTLGQGPEFLTYFQNEAQLEKSRLLSDRFSAERPKGSFSTLEIQRTEQGDSAMYLCASSLSGGNTEAFFGQGTRLTVV.

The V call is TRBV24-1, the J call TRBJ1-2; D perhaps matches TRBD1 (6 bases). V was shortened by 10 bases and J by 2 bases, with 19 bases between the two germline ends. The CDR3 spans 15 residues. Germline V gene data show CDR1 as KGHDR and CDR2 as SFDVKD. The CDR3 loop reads CATMASGVGNYGYTF. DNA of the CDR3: TGTGCCACGATGGCCTCAGGGGTGGGGAACTATGGCTACACCTTC.

CDR3 protein: CASSFRGTEAFF. The CDR3 DNA is TGTGCCAGCAGCTTTCGGGGCACTGAAGCTTTCTTT. The V gene is TRBV5-8, the J gene TRBJ1-1; no firm D call. Germline V lookup: CDR1 SGHTS, CDR2 YDEGEE. This CDR3 is built from 12 residues. V was clipped by 2 bases and J by 4 bases, with 6 bases between them.

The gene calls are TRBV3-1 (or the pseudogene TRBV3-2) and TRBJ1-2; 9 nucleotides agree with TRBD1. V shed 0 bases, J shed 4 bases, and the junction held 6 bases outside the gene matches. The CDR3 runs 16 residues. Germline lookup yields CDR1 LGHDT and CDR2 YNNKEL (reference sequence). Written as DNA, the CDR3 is TGTGCCAGCAGCCAAGATCGGGACAGGGTTTCCTATGGCTACACCTTC. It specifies CASSQDRDRVSYGYTF.